Below, 31 T cell receptor beta chains from the same sample are listed, as sequenced in a study of identical twins. Using its own MiXCR run on the 5' RACE reads, TCRdb lists one record per CDR3 protein. Among approximately 890,000 distinct CDR3 sequences listed, about 12% were seen once. The sample was also reused in another study, on yellow fever vaccine responses in identical twins.

Sequencing was carried out using PBMCs. The receptors originated from a woman between 18 and 30 years old in good health.

This clonotype was picked up many times. The chain carries TRBV5-6 and TRBJ1-4; D might be TRBD1 (5 bases). The germline V gene has CDR1 SGHDT and CDR2 YYEEEE. CDR3 length equals 15 residues. V lost 4 bases and J 4 bases, leaving 14 bases between the germline ends. The CDR3, as DNA: TGTGCCAGCAGCCCTGCAGGGCGGAGTAATGAAAAACTGTTTTTT. Translating it yields CASSPAGRSNEKLFF.

This clonotype showed up many times. The chain carries TRBV4-1 and TRBJ2-1, with D uncertain. Trimming stripped 5 bases from V and 7 bases from J, with 12 bases between. The germline gives CDR1 MGHRA, CDR2 YSYEKL. This CDR3 has 13 amino acids. The CDR3 coding sequence is TGCGCCAGCAGCAACCGGGCCTCAAATGAGCAGTTCTTC. This codes for CASSNRASNEQFF.

This clonotype was seen more than once but under ten times. The chain joins TRBV10-2 to TRBJ2-7; D gene uncertain. The CDR3 spans 13 residues. Germline lookup yields CDR1 WSHSY and CDR2 SAAADI. Trimming removed 4 bases from V and 1 base from J, with 8 bases in between. CDR3 region: CASSVTVSYEQYF. In DNA, the CDR3 is TGCGCCAGCAGTGTTACCGTATCCTACGAGCAGTACTTC.

This sequence joins TRBV9 and TRBJ2-3; possible D gene TRBD1, 5 bases. Germline values: CDR1 SGDLS, CDR2 YYNGEE. Between the trimmed V and J ends, which lost 4 bases and 0 bases, there was a span of 12 bases. The CDR3 totals 15 residues. CDR3 nucleotide sequence: TGTGCCAGCAGCCCCTCGACAGCGAGCACAGATACGCAGTATTTT. Protein product: CASSPSTASTDTQYF.

This clonotype has a count of ten or more. This chain links TRBV12-3 or TRBV12-4 with TRBJ2-4; TRBD2 might be the D (7 bases). This CDR3 contains 14 residues. V lost 3 bases to trimming and J lost 7 bases, with 13 bases between them. The CDR3 loop reads CASSFGGGANIQYF. CDR3 DNA sequence: TGTGCCAGCAGTTTTGGAGGGGGGGCCAACATTCAGTACTTC.

V and J are TRBV4-2 and TRBJ2-3, with D possibly TRBD2 on 7 matching bases. Germline-derived CDR1 and CDR2 are LGHNA and YNFKEQ. The CDR3 has 17 residues. V lost 4 bases to trimming and J lost 2 bases, with 19 bases between them. This chain's CDR3 is CASSPNSRGTFTDTQYF. The DNA of the CDR3 is TGTGCCAGCAGCCCCAATTCGCGGGGGACATTCACAGATACGCAGTATTTT.

The chain recombines TRBV2 with TRBJ1-5; D remains ambiguous. V was pared by 3 bases and J by 0 bases, with 9 bases between. Germline V gives CDR1 SNHLY, CDR2 FYNNEI. This CDR3 comprises 15 residues. The CDR3 is CASSDGPYSNQPQHF. In DNA, the CDR3 is TGTGCCAGCAGTGACGGGCCTTATAGCAATCAGCCCCAGCATTTT.

This chain connects TRBV12-3 or TRBV12-4 to TRBJ2-3, with 10 bases fitting TRBD2. The CDR3 runs to 16 residues. V was clipped by 7 bases and J by 4 bases; unmatched bases: 11. The CDR3 loop is CASIGLAGVGADTQYF. DNA for the CDR3: TGTGCCAGCATAGGGCTAGCGGGAGTCGGCGCAGATACGCAGTATTTT.

This clonotype was found many times. V is TRBV3-1 and J is TRBJ1-1; D gene uncertain. The CDR3 contains 14 residues. Between the trimmed V and J ends, which lost 1 base and 1 base, there was a span of 7 bases. CDR1 and CDR2 from the germline V gene are LGHDT and YNNKEL (reference sequence). The CDR3 protein is CASSQAVQNTEAFF. In DNA form, the CDR3 reads TGTGCCAGCAGCCAAGCGGTGCAGAACACTGAAGCTTTCTTT. Complete variable domain (other parts from reference TRBV3-1 and TRBJ1-1): DTAVSQTPKYLVTQMGNDKSIKCEQNLGHDTMYWYKQDSKKFLKIMFSYNNKELIINETVPNRFSPKSPDKAHLNLHINSLELGDSAVYFCASSQAVQNTEAFFGQGTRLTVV.

This clonotype turned up a few times. This rearrangement joins TRBV4-2 to TRBJ2-7; a possible D gene is TRBD1 (5 bases). Germline lookup yields CDR1 LGHNA and CDR2 YNFKEQ. Between the trimmed V and J ends, which lost 0 bases and 2 bases, there was a span of 8 bases. This CDR3 contains 14 residues. The CDR3 protein is CASSQEQGTYEQYV. CDR3 sequence (DNA): TGTGCCAGCAGCCAAGAGCAGGGCACCTACGAGCAGTACGTC.

This clonotype appeared a few times. CDR3 protein: CASSQVYERGGYEQYV. Written as DNA, the CDR3 is TGCGCCAGCAGCCAAGTGTACGAGCGGGGGGGCTACGAGCAGTACGTC. This chain joins TRBV4-1 and TRBJ2-7, with 10 positions matching TRBD2. Trimming cost V 1 base and J 3 bases; bases outside gene matches: 6. The V gene's germline CDR1 is MGHRA and CDR2 YSYEKL. This CDR3 has 16 residues.

The table lists this clonotype with many counts. The chain combines TRBV4-2 with TRBJ2-3; 9 nucleotides agree with TRBD1. The length of the CDR3 is 16 residues. CDR1 is LGHNA, CDR2 YNFKEQ, per germline. V shed 4 bases, J shed 2 bases, and the junction held 7 bases outside the gene matches. CDR3 in DNA: TGTGCCAGCAGCCCAAGGACAGGGGTCCACACAGATACGCAGTATTTT. Its protein product is CASSPRTGVHTDTQYF.

This clonotype has more than one count but fewer than ten. This chain joins TRBV12-3 or TRBV12-4 and TRBJ2-7, with D possibly matching TRBD2 (6 bases). V dropped 6 bases and J dropped 2 bases, with 17 bases sitting between them. The CDR3 is 15 residues long. The CDR3 spells CASRSGTGGTYEQYF. Written as DNA, the CDR3 is TGTGCCAGCAGATCCGGGACCGGGGGTACCTACGAGCAGTACTTC.

The chain joins TRBV20-1 to TRBJ2-3, with a weak D call TRBD2 (5 bases). Trimming took 3 bases from V and 0 from J, leaving 13 bases between them. This CDR3 comprises 15 residues. Germline CDR1 DFQATT, CDR2 SNEGSKA (reference sequence). CDR3 loop: CSASEDSTSTDTQYF. In DNA, the CDR3 is TGCAGTGCTAGCGAGGACTCCACTAGCACAGATACGCAGTATTTT.

This clonotype appeared many times. The chain employs TRBV12-3 or TRBV12-4 and TRBJ1-1; D is uncertain. Trimming removed 6 bases from V and 5 bases from J, with 19 bases in between. This CDR3 is 15 amino acids long. DNA of the CDR3: TGTGCCAGCAGAGCTACACGTCGGGTGGGGACTGAAGCTTTCTTT. Protein: CASRATRRVGTEAFF.

This clonotype was seen more than once but under ten times. V usage is TRBV12-3 or TRBV12-4 and J usage is TRBJ2-3; maybe TRBD2 (7 bases). V dropped 7 bases and J dropped 2 bases, with 22 bases sitting between them. This CDR3 contains 17 residues. CDR3 sequence: CASTLRVGGLITDTQYF. CDR3 nucleotide sequence: TGTGCCAGCACCCTGCGCGTCGGGGGGCTCATCACAGATACGCAGTATTTT.

V and J are TRBV29-1 and TRBJ2-2; D uncertain. The V end lost 6 bases, the J end lost 3 bases, and 2 bases lay between the germline ends. The CDR3 is made up of 10 amino acids. CDR1 is SQVTM and CDR2 is ANQGSEA in the germline V gene. CDR3 region: CSVDTGELFF. Here the CDR3 DNA reads TGCAGCGTCGACACCGGGGAGCTGTTTTTT.

The chain combines TRBV29-1 with TRBJ2-1; D is uncertain. V lost 1 base and J 7 bases, leaving 11 bases between the germline ends. Germline CDR1 is SQVTM and CDR2 is ANQGSEA. The CDR3 covers 13 residues. CDR3 in DNA: TGCAGCGTTGAAGTAGCCGTCGGGAATGAGCAGTTCTTC. Protein: CSVEVAVGNEQFF.

The chain joins TRBV27 to TRBJ2-7; D is ambiguous. The V gene's germline CDR1 is MNHEY and CDR2 SMNVEV (reference sequence). This CDR3 has 13 residues. Trimming pared 4 bases from V and 1 base from J, leaving 8 bases between. The chain's CDR3 is CASSWAPSYEQYF. CDR3 nucleotide sequence: TGTGCCAGCAGTTGGGCGCCGTCCTACGAGCAGTACTTC.

The chain is built from TRBV6-4 and TRBJ1-2; unclear D gene. The germline V gene encodes CDR1 MRHNA and CDR2 SNTAGT. Trimming pared 2 bases from V and 9 bases from J, leaving 7 bases between. The CDR3 has 11 amino acids. This chain's CDR3 is CASSDRIRYTF. The CDR3 bases are TGTGCCAGCAGTGACAGAATACGCTACACCTTC.

This clonotype was observed a few times. The chain uses TRBV4-2 and TRBJ2-6; D uncertain. The CDR3 extends over 16 amino acids. V was pared by 3 bases and J by 0 bases, with 9 bases between. CDR1 and CDR2 from the germline V gene are LGHNA and YNFKEQ. The CDR3 reads CASSQTSSSGANVLTF. The CDR3 DNA follows: TGTGCCAGCAGCCAGACGAGTAGCTCTGGGGCCAACGTCCTGACTTTC.

This clonotype was observed a few times. The chain combines TRBV12-3 or TRBV12-4 with TRBJ2-4, with D perhaps matching TRBD1 or TRBD2 (5 bases each). Trimming pared 6 bases from V and 4 bases from J, leaving 13 bases between. This CDR3 has 14 amino acids. The DNA for the CDR3 is TGTGCCAGCAGGGGGAGTGGGGGTAAAAACATTCAGTACTTC. This codes for CASRGSGGKNIQYF.

This clonotype was counted many times. The genes are TRBV21-1 and TRBJ2-7. TRBV21-1 is a pseudogene segment. The CDR3 covers 13 residues. CDR3 amino acids: CASSPKVGGEQYV. CDR3 DNA sequence: TGTGCCAGCAGCCCAAAGGTGGGTGGGGAGCAGTACGTC.

This clonotype was picked up many times. The gene calls are TRBV3-1 and TRBJ1-2, with 8 positions matching TRBD1. With V trimmed by 0 bases and J by 1 base, 13 bases remained unmatched. CDR1 is LGHDT and CDR2 is YNNKEL in the germline V gene (reference sequence). The CDR3 has 19 residues. This CDR3 reads CASSQDPRDRSYNNYGYTF. Here the CDR3 DNA reads TGTGCCAGCAGCCAAGACCCCCGGGACAGGTCTTACAATAACTATGGCTACACCTTC.

The sample holds a few counts of this clonotype. The chain is built from TRBV24-1 and TRBJ2-3; 10 bases are shared with TRBD1. V lost 3 bases and J lost 2; bases outside the gene matches: 4. CDR3 length: 16 amino acids. Germline V gene data show CDR1 as KGHDR and CDR2 as SFDVKD. CDR3 sequence reads: CATSDPGQGITDTQYF. The CDR3 nucleotides are TGTGCCACCAGTGATCCGGGACAGGGGATCACAGATACGCAGTATTTT.

The table lists this clonotype with many counts. This chain links TRBV29-1 with TRBJ1-5; maybe TRBD1 (6 bases). This CDR3 is built from 13 residues. Germline CDR1 reads SQVTM; CDR2 reads ANQGSEA. The V gene lost 6 bases and the J gene lost 1 base, with 10 bases spanning the gap. The CDR3 DNA sequence: TGCAGCGTGGGAGGGGGAAGCAATCAGCCCCAGCATTTT. This translates into CSVGGGSNQPQHF.

The chain uses TRBV5-1 and TRBJ1-5, with a possible D match to TRBD1 (5 bases). CDR1 is SGHRS, CDR2 YFSETQ, per germline. The CDR3 runs to 18 residues. V lost 2 bases to trimming and J lost 4 bases, with 22 bases between them. The chain's CDR3 is CASSLVPGGGELNQPQHF. The CDR3 bases are TGCGCCAGCAGCTTAGTTCCCGGTGGGGGGGAACTGAATCAGCCCCAGCATTTT.

This clonotype was counted only a few times. The chain employs TRBV4-1 and TRBJ2-3; D is possibly TRBD2 (5 bases). The CDR3 contains 15 residues. V was pared by 0 bases and J by 4 bases, with 11 bases between. Germline loops: CDR1 MGHRA, CDR2 YSYEKL. The CDR3 DNA is TGCGCCAGCAGCCAAGAAGAGGGAATGGCAGATACGCAGTATTTT. Protein: CASSQEEGMADTQYF.

In the case of this clonotype: A clone one base away is much larger, so this may be a read error. The CDR3 DNA reads TGTGCCAGCAGTTACGGGGACAGGGACAATCAGCCCCAGCATTTT. Protein sequence: CASSYGDRDNQPQHF. This rearrangement joins TRBV28 to TRBJ1-5; 9 bases line up with TRBD1. The CDR3 length is 15 residues. V was clipped by 4 bases and J by 3 bases; unmatched bases: 4. Germline assignment: CDR1 MDHEN and CDR2 SYDVKM.

This clonotype was detected a few times. The chain uses TRBV24-1 and TRBJ2-7, with D hard to call. The V and J ends lost 3 bases and 0 bases respectively, with 8 bases between them. CDR3 length: 14 amino acids. Germline V CDR1 and CDR2: KGHDR, SFDVKD. The CDR3 DNA reads as TGTGCCACCAGTGATCCACAGAACTCCTACGAGCAGTACTTC. Its translation: CATSDPQNSYEQYF.

The rearrangement links TRBV3-1 to TRBJ2-3; tentative D call: TRBD2 (6 bases). Germline CDR1 is LGHDT and CDR2 is YNNKEL (reference sequence). V was cut by 5 bases and J by 9 bases, with 15 bases left in between. The CDR3 is made up of 13 amino acids. In nucleotides, the CDR3 is TGTGCCAGCAGCACTCCCGGGAGCCTAACGCAGTATTTT. Encoded protein: CASSTPGSLTQYF.